This paragraph covers one T cell receptor (beta chain) sequence. Its target is not known. The data were taken from a study of T cell repertoires in cytomegalovirus infection. On the study more broadly: Recently identified HLA-C-restricted CMV epitopes were used, and well-studied HLA-B-restricted CMV epitopes were used as well. CMV infection plus the matching HLA type was flagged by public TCR beta signatures. The study, taken as a whole, reports: Summed frequency of public TCR beta families distinguished CMV carriers with the relevant HLA. CMV-specific HLA-C-restricted TCR beta clonotypes dominated the ex vivo response.

The germline gives CDR1 MNHEY, CDR2 SVGEGT. The CDR3 is 18 amino acids. The V and J ends lost 1 base and 6 bases, in that order; junction bases with no gene match: 10. TCRdb itself ran the reads through MiXCR, one entry per CDR3 protein. The data contain about 770,000 distinct CDR3 sequences, 29% of them singletons. The clonotype comes from a human donor in good health (CMV status not recorded). Some clones in this sample may be carry-over from other donors' samples. Sequenced here: cultured CD8+ T cells from PBMCs, sampled from culture after CMV antigen stimulation. The chain links TRBV6-2 or TRBV6-3 to TRBJ2-3; TRBD2 matches 13 bases. The CDR3 DNA reads TGTGCCAGCAGTTACTTCGACCGGACTAGCGGGGGTGGCGATACGCAGTATTTT. It specifies CASSYFDRTSGGGDTQYF.